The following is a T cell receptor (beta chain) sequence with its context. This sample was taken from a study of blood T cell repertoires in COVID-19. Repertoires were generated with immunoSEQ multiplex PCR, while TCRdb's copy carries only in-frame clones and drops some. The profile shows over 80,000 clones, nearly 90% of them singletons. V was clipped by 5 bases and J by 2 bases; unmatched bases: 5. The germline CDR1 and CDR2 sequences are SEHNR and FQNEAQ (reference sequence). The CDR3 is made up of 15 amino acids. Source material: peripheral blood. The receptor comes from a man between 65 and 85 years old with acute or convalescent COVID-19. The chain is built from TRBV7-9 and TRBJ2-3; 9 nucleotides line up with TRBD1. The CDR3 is CASSPWTGDTDTQYF. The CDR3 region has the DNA TGTGCCAGCAGCCCGTGGACAGGGGACACAGATACGCAGTATTTT.